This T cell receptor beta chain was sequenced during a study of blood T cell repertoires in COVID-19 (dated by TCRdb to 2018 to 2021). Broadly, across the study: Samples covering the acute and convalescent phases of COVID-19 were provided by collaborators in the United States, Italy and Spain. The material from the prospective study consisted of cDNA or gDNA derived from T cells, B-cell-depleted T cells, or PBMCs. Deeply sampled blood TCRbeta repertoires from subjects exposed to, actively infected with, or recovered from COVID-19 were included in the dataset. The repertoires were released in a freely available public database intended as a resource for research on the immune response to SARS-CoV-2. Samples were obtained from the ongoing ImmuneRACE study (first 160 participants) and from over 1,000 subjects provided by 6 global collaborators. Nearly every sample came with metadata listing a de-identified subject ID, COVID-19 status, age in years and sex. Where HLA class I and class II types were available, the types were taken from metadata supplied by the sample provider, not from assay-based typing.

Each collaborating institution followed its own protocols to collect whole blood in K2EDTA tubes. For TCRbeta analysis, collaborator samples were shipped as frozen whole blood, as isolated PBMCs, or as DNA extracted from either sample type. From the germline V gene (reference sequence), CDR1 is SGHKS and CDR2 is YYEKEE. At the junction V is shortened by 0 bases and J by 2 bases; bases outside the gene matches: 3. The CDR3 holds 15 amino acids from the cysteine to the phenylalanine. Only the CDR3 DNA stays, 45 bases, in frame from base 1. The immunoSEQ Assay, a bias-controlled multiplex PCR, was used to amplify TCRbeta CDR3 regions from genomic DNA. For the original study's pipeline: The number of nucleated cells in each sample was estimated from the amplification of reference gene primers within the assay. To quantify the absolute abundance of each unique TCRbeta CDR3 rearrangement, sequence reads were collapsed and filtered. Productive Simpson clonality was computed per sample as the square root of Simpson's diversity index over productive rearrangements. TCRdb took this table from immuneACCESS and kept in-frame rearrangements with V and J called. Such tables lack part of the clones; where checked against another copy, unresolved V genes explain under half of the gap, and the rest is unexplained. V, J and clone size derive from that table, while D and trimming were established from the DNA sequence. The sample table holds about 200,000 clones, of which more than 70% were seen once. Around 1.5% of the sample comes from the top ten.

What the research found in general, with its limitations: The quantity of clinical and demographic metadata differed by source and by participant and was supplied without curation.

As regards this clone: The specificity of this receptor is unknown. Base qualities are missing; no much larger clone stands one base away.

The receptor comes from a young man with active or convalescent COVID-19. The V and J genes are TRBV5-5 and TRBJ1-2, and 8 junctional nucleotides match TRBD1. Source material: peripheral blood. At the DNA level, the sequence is TGTGCCAGCAGCTTGGCCCCAGGGGGCAACTATGGCTACACCTTC. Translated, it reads CASSLAPGGNYGYTF. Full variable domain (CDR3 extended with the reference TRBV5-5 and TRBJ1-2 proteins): DAGVTQSPTHLIKTRGQQVTLRCSPISGHKSVSWYQQVLGQGPQFIFQYYEKEERGRGNFPDRFSARQFPNYSSELNVNALLLGDSALYLCASSLAPGGNYGYTFGSGTRLTVV.